The 15 T cell receptor beta chains in this list originate from one sample, sequenced in a study of blood T cells in healthy people across ages (dated by TCRdb to between 2015 and 2017). The library was made by 5' RACE. Sequencing was performed on an Illumina HiSeq 2500. A second PCR of roughly 7 to 11 cycles was performed with a sample-barcoded 5' primer and a J-beta primer mix. The public reads were reprocessed in TCRdb via fastp at Q25 and MiXCR, keeping in-frame beta chains. Each record represents a unique CDR3 protein, reported with the most common genes and DNA among its rows. The sample table contains about 1.6 million distinct CDR3 sequences; only one count was recorded for 30% to 40% of them. Together, the top ten hold approximately 10% of the sample. Sequencing was performed on blood. The receptors were sampled from a woman aged 25 to 45 in good health.

This clonotype is a singleton in its sample. V and J are TRBV6-5 and TRBJ2-2; no clear D gene. The CDR3 runs to 14 residues. Trimming removed 7 bases from V and 0 bases from J, with 9 bases in between. Germline assignment: CDR1 MNHEY and CDR2 SVGAGI. The CDR3 spells CASTTAANTGELFF. For the CDR3, the DNA is TGTGCCAGCACGACGGCCGCGAACACCGGGGAGCTGTTTTTT.

V and J are TRBV6-1 and TRBJ1-2; 8 bases are a match to TRBD1. With 7 bases clipped from V and 10 bases from J, the junction kept 8 bases outside the gene matches. Germline CDR1 reads MNHNS; CDR2 reads SASEGT. The CDR3 is made up of 12 amino acids. The CDR3 DNA is TGTGCCAGCAATAACCAGGGGGCTGACTACACCTTC. It is translated as CASNNQGADYTF.

V and J are TRBV5-6 and TRBJ2-1, with 9 bases fitting TRBD2. The CDR3 is 13 residues long. V trimming: 5 bases; J trimming: 15 bases; junction bases outside the gene matches: 12. Germline CDR1 and CDR2: SGHDT and YYEEEE. CDR3 sequence (DNA): TGTGCCAGCAGTCTAGGGACTAGCATCGCGCGGTTCTTC. Amino acid sequence: CASSLGTSIARFF.

This clonotype was counted only a few times. The chain is built from TRBV12-3 or TRBV12-4 and TRBJ2-3; 11 nucleotides agree with TRBD2. Germline trimming cut 5 bases from V and 5 bases from J; bases unmatched to any gene: 21. The CDR3 has 20 residues. The CDR3 protein is CASSLGTAISSGGPIDTQYF. Written as DNA, the CDR3 is TGTGCCAGCAGTCTGGGGACTGCAATTTCTAGCGGGGGGCCAATAGATACGCAGTATTTT.

This clonotype was observed once. The genes are TRBV20-1 and TRBJ2-1; perhaps D is TRBD1 or TRBD2 (6 bases each). This CDR3 is built from 14 residues. Germline V CDR1 and CDR2: DFQATT, SNEGSKA (reference sequence). Trimming removed 4 bases from V and 6 bases from J, with 16 bases in between. The CDR3 sequence: CSATNPRGLNEQFF. CDR3 sequence (DNA): TGCAGTGCTACTAACCCCAGGGGACTCAATGAGCAGTTCTTC.

The chain has TRBV20-1 and TRBJ2-1; TRBD2 aligns across 7 bases. The germline gives CDR1 DFQATT, CDR2 SNEGSKA (reference sequence). The V gene end was trimmed by 3 bases and the J gene end by 6 bases; junction bases not matched to a gene: 2. The CDR3 contains 12 residues. DNA for the CDR3: TGCAGTGCTAGCGGGAGGTTCAATGAGCAGTTCTTC. Encoded protein: CSASGRFNEQFF.

This clonotype was found a few times. The DNA of the CDR3 is TGTGCCAGCAGTTACACGAAGGACGAGCAGTACTTC. Translation: CASSYTKDEQYF. This chain uses TRBV6-6 with TRBJ2-7; D remains ambiguous. V was trimmed by 2 bases and J by 5 bases, leaving 7 bases between them. The length of the CDR3 is 12 residues. In germline, CDR1 is MNHNY, CDR2 SVGAGI (reference sequence).

The J gene is TRBJ2-1, the V gene TRBV20-1; possible D gene TRBD2, 5 bases. This CDR3 is built from 15 residues. Looked up from germline, CDR1 is DFQATT and CDR2 is SNEGSKA (reference sequence). V lost 1 base and J lost 5, with 15 bases in between. The DNA for the CDR3 is TGCAGTGCTAGAGCGTTGGACTGGGGTGACAATGAGCAGTTCTTC. Translated, it gives CSARALDWGDNEQFF.

This clonotype was counted ten times or more. This sequence joins TRBV29-1 and TRBJ2-1; 7 nucleotides match TRBD2. The CDR3 is 14 residues long. Trimming removed 3 bases from V and 8 bases from J; junction bases left unmatched: 10. The germline CDR1 and CDR2 sequences are SQVTM and ANQGSEA. CDR3 nucleotides: TGCAGCGTTGACTCCGGACTAGTTAGGGATGAGCAGTTCTTC. Its protein product is CSVDSGLVRDEQFF.

The V and J genes are TRBV24-1 and TRBJ1-5; no definite D call. The CDR3 contains 15 residues. Between the trimmed V and J ends, which lost 5 bases and 1 base, there was a span of 11 bases. Germline CDR1 KGHDR, CDR2 SFDVKD. The DNA for the CDR3 is TGTGCCACCAGTGGGACTGGCGGCAGCAATCAGCCCCAGCATTTT. Residues: CATSGTGGSNQPQHF.

This clonotype has a handful of counts. V is TRBV5-6 and J is TRBJ1-2; possible D gene TRBD1, 6 bases. CDR1 and CDR2 from the germline V gene are SGHDT and YYEEEE. This CDR3 is 16 amino acids long. With 0 bases removed from V and 5 bases from J, the gap between germline ends came to 17 bases. CDR3 sequence reads: CASSLDGTIAGYGYTF. Written as DNA, the CDR3 is TGTGCCAGCAGCTTGGATGGGACAATAGCCGGGTATGGCTACACCTTC.

This clonotype was picked up many times. This rearrangement joins TRBV29-1 to TRBJ2-7; 7 bases agree with TRBD2. After removal of 4 bases from V and 3 bases from J, the junction contained 6 bases not matched to a gene. Germline assignment: CDR1 SQVTM and CDR2 ANQGSEA. The length of the CDR3 is 13 residues. CDR3 residues: CSVVPSGSYEQYF. The CDR3 DNA reads TGCAGCGTTGTGCCTAGCGGCAGCTACGAGCAGTACTTC.

As to this clonotype: This may be a read error: a much more frequent sequence differs by one nucleotide. The CDR3 protein is CSTSRDSIGSSYNEQFF. The DNA of the CDR3 is TGCAGTACTAGCCGGGACTCAATCGGAAGCTCCTACAATGAGCAGTTCTTC. This chain connects TRBV20-1 to TRBJ2-1; a weak D match, TRBD2 (6 bases). Germline CDR1 and CDR2: DFQATT and SNEGSKA (reference sequence). The CDR3 is 17 amino acids.

This clonotype showed up just a few times. The chain links TRBV20-1 to TRBJ1-6; TRBD1 matches 8 bases. Per the germline V gene, CDR1 is DFQATT and CDR2 is SNEGSKA (reference sequence). The CDR3 length is 13 residues. V lost 5 bases, J lost 7 bases, and 4 bases stayed unmatched. CDR3 amino acids: CSADRGGNSPLHF. CDR3 nucleotide sequence: TGCAGTGCTGACAGGGGCGGCAATTCACCCCTCCACTTT.

The chain combines TRBV16 with TRBJ2-1; 8 bases match TRBD2. This CDR3 region has 17 residues. Germline V gene data show CDR1 as KGHSY and CDR2 as FQNENV. V was pared by 3 bases and J by 4 bases, with 11 bases of the junction left unmatched. This CDR3 is CASSHALGGTRYNEQFF. The CDR3 DNA reads as TGTGCCAGCAGCCACGCTCTAGGTGGGACTAGATACAATGAGCAGTTCTTC.